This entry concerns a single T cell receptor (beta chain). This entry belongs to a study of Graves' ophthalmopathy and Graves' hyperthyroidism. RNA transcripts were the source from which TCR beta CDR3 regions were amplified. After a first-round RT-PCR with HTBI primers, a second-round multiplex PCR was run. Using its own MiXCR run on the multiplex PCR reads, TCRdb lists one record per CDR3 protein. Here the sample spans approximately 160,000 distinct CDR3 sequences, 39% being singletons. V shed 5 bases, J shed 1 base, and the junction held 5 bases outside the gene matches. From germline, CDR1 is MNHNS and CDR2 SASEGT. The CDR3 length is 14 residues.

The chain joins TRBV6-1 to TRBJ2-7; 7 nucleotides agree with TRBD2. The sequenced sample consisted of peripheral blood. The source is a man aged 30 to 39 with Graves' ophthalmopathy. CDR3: CASSRTRTSYEQYF. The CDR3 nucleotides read TGTGCCAGCAGTCGGACTAGGACGTCCTACGAGCAGTACTTC.